Below are 14 T cell receptor beta chains sequenced from a single sample in a study of cytomegalovirus exposure and HLA in healthy donors. The study ran its PCR with 60 Vbeta and 13 Jbeta primers. Repertoires were generated with immunoSEQ multiplex PCR, while TCRdb's copy carries only in-frame clones and drops some. Among about 250,000 clones listed, under 80% were seen once. The material sequenced was PBMCs. These receptors all stem from a female donor in good health and CMV-seronegative.

This chain joins TRBV6-4 and TRBJ1-4; 10 bases match TRBD1. Germline CDR1 and CDR2: MRHNA and SNTAGT. There are 18 residues in the CDR3. V gave up 6 bases and J gave up 0 bases; unmatched junction bases: 10. The CDR3 is CASSVDRGREATNEKLFF. The CDR3 region has the DNA TGTGCCAGCAGCGTAGACAGGGGGCGAGAAGCAACTAATGAAAAACTGTTTTTT.

The chain joins TRBV4-1 to TRBJ2-1; 12 bases map to TRBD2. CDR3 length: 18 amino acids. Germline-derived CDR1 and CDR2 are MGHRA and YSYEKL. V gave up 1 base and J gave up 3 bases; unmatched junction bases: 7. The CDR3, as DNA: TGCGCCAGCAGCCAAGGGACTAGCGGGATAGGGAGCTACAATGAGCAGTTCTTC. Protein sequence: CASSQGTSGIGSYNEQFF.

V is TRBV5-4 and J is TRBJ2-5; 10 bases fit TRBD2. The CDR3 spans 15 residues. The germline CDR1 and CDR2 sequences are SGHNT and YYREEE (reference sequence). The junction had 7 bases not matched to a gene; V was cut back by 3 bases and J by 5 bases. The CDR3 coding sequence is TGTGCCAGCAGCTACCGACTAGCGGGCATGGAGACCCAGTACTTC. Its protein product is CASSYRLAGMETQYF.

This chain links TRBV9 with TRBJ1-4; no clear D. The CDR3 extends over 16 amino acids. Germline CDR1 reads SGDLS; CDR2 reads YYNGEE. V was trimmed by 3 bases and J by 8 bases, leaving 20 bases between them. The CDR3 reads CASSANEQFPREKLFF. Written as DNA, the CDR3 is TGTGCCAGCAGCGCCAACGAACAGTTTCCCCGAGAAAAACTGTTTTTT.

The gene calls are TRBV6-5 and TRBJ2-3; 9 nucleotides agree with TRBD2. V lost 2 bases, J lost 4 bases, and 7 bases stayed unmatched. This CDR3 contains 16 residues. The germline CDR1 and CDR2 sequences are MNHEY and SVGAGI. CDR3 loop: CASSYGGLASADTQYF. CDR3 nucleotides: TGTGCCAGCAGTTACGGTGGACTAGCGTCCGCAGATACGCAGTATTTT.

The V and J genes are TRBV28 and TRBJ2-2, with TRBD2 matching 13 bases. Germline CDR1 reads MDHEN; CDR2 reads SYDVKM. This CDR3 contains 16 residues. V shed 4 bases and J 6 bases; nucleotides not matched to a gene: 5. Here the CDR3 DNA reads TGTGCCAGCAGTTCGGGACTAGCGGGGAGGGCCGGGGAGCTGTTTTTT. Its protein product is CASSSGLAGRAGELFF.

This chain connects TRBV5-6 to TRBJ2-3, with a possible D match to TRBD1 (6 bases). CDR1 is SGHDT, CDR2 YYEEEE, per germline. The CDR3 contains 17 residues. Trimming left V 0 bases short and J 4 bases short, with 18 bases between. The CDR3 protein is CASSLGTAGRHSDTQYF. CDR3 DNA: TGTGCCAGCAGCTTGGGGACAGCAGGCAGGCATTCAGATACGCAGTATTTT.

This chain joins TRBV27 and TRBJ2-1; D not resolved. Germline V gene data show CDR1 as MNHEY and CDR2 as SMNVEV (reference sequence). This CDR3 has 13 amino acids. The ends were cut back, 3 bases at V and 0 bases at J, with 3 bases in the middle. The DNA for the CDR3 is TGTGCCAGCAGTTTCCGCTCCTACAATGAGCAGTTCTTC. It translates to CASSFRSYNEQFF.

V usage is TRBV27 and J usage is TRBJ2-7, with 12 bases that match TRBD2. The CDR3 consists of 20 residues. Germline assignment: CDR1 MNHEY and CDR2 SMNVEV (reference sequence). J lost 7 bases, V lost 5 bases, and 24 bases had no gene match. As DNA, the CDR3 is TGTGCCAGCAGTCCCACCCCCGGACTAGCGGGAAACCACCGATTTGGAGAGCAGTACTTC. Translated, it gives CASSPTPGLAGNHRFGEQYF.

This clone appeared a few times. The chain combines TRBV5-1 with TRBJ2-3, with a possible D match to TRBD1 (6 bases). The CDR3 is 15 amino acids. Trimming stripped 2 bases from V and 5 bases from J, with 15 bases between. Germline V lookup: CDR1 SGHRS, CDR2 YFSETQ. This CDR3 reads CASSLPRQGKDTQYF. DNA of the CDR3: TGCGCCAGCAGCTTACCGAGGCAGGGGAAAGATACGCAGTATTTT.

V is TRBV7-2 and J is TRBJ1-1, with D perhaps matching TRBD1 (6 bases). The CDR3 runs to 16 residues. Germline values: CDR1 SGHTA, CDR2 FQGNSA. The V end lost 7 bases, the J end lost 1 base, and 19 bases lay between the germline ends. The CDR3, as DNA: TGTGCCAGCATCTCGGGGGGGGGCATGAGGAACACTGAAGCTTTCTTT. Its translation: CASISGGGMRNTEAFF.

This clone was counted only a few times. V usage is TRBV10-1 and J usage is TRBJ2-5; maybe TRBD1 (6 bases). Trimming pared 5 bases from V and 1 base from J, leaving 14 bases between. This CDR3 region has 15 residues. Germline V CDR1 and CDR2: WNHNN, SYGVQD (reference sequence). CDR3 loop: CASSTDSATQETQYF. The CDR3 coding sequence is TGCGCCAGCAGTACGGACAGTGCTACCCAAGAGACCCAGTACTTC.

The DNA for the CDR3 is TGTGCCAGCTCACCATCCCGGACAGGGGGCTCGGGTACTGAAGCTTTCTTT. Protein product: CASSPSRTGGSGTEAFF. The gene calls are TRBV18 and TRBJ1-1; 11 positions agree with TRBD1. In germline, CDR1 is KGHSH, CDR2 LQKENI. Trimming at V came to 2 bases and at J to 5 bases, leaving 10 bases not matched to a gene. This CDR3 contains 17 residues.

The V call is TRBV5-4, the J call TRBJ1-1; D unresolved. This CDR3 comprises 14 residues. Trimming removed 3 bases at V and 0 bases at J, with 9 bases between. Germline V gene data show CDR1 as SGHNT and CDR2 as YYREEE (reference sequence). The CDR3 bases are TGTGCCAGCAGCTCCCAATTCATGAACACTGAAGCTTTCTTT. Protein sequence: CASSSQFMNTEAFF.